This TCR beta chain was captured by sequencing in a study of PD-1 blockade in classical Hodgkin lymphoma (dated by TCRdb to 2018 to 2020). For context, the study as a whole: Nivolumab dosing was 3 mg/kg intravenously every 2 weeks, continuing until either disease progression or unacceptable toxicity. The study used CyTOF and TCR beta sequencing to define a peripheral blood immune signature of response to PD-1 blockade in classical Hodgkin lymphoma.

Genomic DNA was extracted with the Qiagen DNeasy kit from unsorted PBMCs and from negatively selected CD4+ and CD8+ fractions. Amplification of TCR beta CDR3 regions was done by immunoSEQ multiplex PCR with primers that anneal to V and J segments. A synthetic immune receptor repertoire was used to minimize amplification bias, and remaining bias was computationally removed after sequencing. On the authors' methods: Repertoire diversity was quantified as the Shannon entropy index using custom Python scripts. Unsorted, CD4+ and CD8+ repertoires were analyzed separately, except in combined analyses where CD4+ and CD8+ sequences were merged in silico. A clone counted as expanded when the clone's frequency after treatment rose at least 2-fold relative to C1D1, and clones undetected at baseline were given a pseudocount of 0.5. Singleton clones were defined as clones with 0 or 1 copy at C1D1, and non-singleton clones were defined as clones with 2 or more copies. Clones expanded in unsorted samples were annotated as CD4+, CD8+ or unknown by matching protein sequences in sorted samples from the same patient. Wilcoxon tests on paired samples were used to test diversity changes from C1D1 to C4D1. TCRdb took this table from immuneACCESS and kept in-frame rearrangements with V and J called. Such tables lack part of the clones; where checked against another copy, unresolved V genes explain under half of the gap, and the rest is unexplained. That table furnishes V, J and clone size, whereas the DNA furnished D and trimming. For this sample the table gives around 36,000 clones, of which around 86% were detected only once. 7% to 9.5% of the sample is taken by the ten largest.

Measured from the cysteine to the phenylalanine, the CDR3 is 19 residues long. The sequence is cut down to CDR3 DNA, 57 bases in frame from base 1. From V the trimming removes 4 bases and from J it removes 7 bases, while the gene matches leave 17 bases of the junction unaccounted for. CDR1 and CDR2, looked up from the germline V gene (reference sequence), are MNHEY and SMNVEV. The time point label for this specimen denotes: cycle 1 day 1 (C1D1), immediately before nivolumab initiation. All trial patients had relapsed after autologous stem cell transplantation, with cohorts A, B and C differing in prior brentuximab vedotin exposure. The trial cohort included 55 to 65 patients with relapsed/refractory classical Hodgkin lymphoma, and each patient had a best overall response of complete response, partial response or progressive disease. In the multi-cohort phase II CheckMate 205 trial, trial patients received single-agent nivolumab. Best overall response was determined by an independent review committee according to the 2007 International Working Group response criteria. Trial PBMCs were collected immediately before nivolumab initiation (C1D1) and during therapy at cycle 2 day 1 and cycle 4 day 1. Peripheral blood was collected in 8 mL Vacutainer Cell Preparation Tubes, from which PBMCs were isolated by centrifugation and then cryopreserved.

The full study reports these points: Diversity was lower in patients who began nivolumab less than 1 year after ASCT, so these patients were left out of later analyses to avoid confounding by immune reconstitution. A significant rise by C4D1 was seen in CD4+ but not CD8+ TCR diversity (p=0.0027 vs p=0.16), with the rise being most apparent in complete responders (p=0.02). The study covered only a single clinical trial cohort, and the causes of the repertoire differences, possibly disease activity or prior therapy, were still not defined. Among trial patients, those achieving complete response had baseline diversity similar to that of newly diagnosed patients, while diversity was significantly lower in partial responders and progressors. Baseline TCR diversity was reported as lower in newly diagnosed patients than in healthy donors, and lower still in relapsed/refractory patients.

This clone was recorded only once. This receptor's antigen is unknown. Base-call qualities are not available, and no considerably larger clone is one nucleotide away. The sequence was obtained from a human donor with classical Hodgkin lymphoma. The sequence joins TRBV27 to TRBJ1-6, with 9 bases matching TRBD1. This specimen was peripheral blood mononuclear cells (PBMCs), taken at baseline. This receptor carries the CDR3 CASSSPRRWGTGYNSPLHF. The nucleotide sequence reads TGTGCCAGCAGTTCTCCGAGGAGGTGGGGGACAGGGTACAATTCACCCCTCCACTTT.